This TCR beta chain stems from a study of OX40 agonist ivuxolimab in advanced cancers. This CDR3 contains 16 residues. Between the trimmed V and J ends, which lost 1 base and 0 bases, there was a span of 13 bases. The germline V gene encodes CDR1 SEHNR and CDR2 FQNEAQ (reference sequence). The method was immunoSEQ multiplex PCR; TCRdb's version includes in-frame clones alone and lacks a portion of them. The sample lists 100,000 to 150,000 clones; approximately 92% were seen once. The source is an adult with an advanced solid tumor such as melanoma, head and neck, liver or kidney cancer. J is TRBJ2-7 and V is TRBV7-9; D perhaps matches TRBD1 (6 bases). The sequencing here drew on CD4+ or CD8+ T cells sorted from blood, taken in a trial of the OX40 agonist ivuxolimab. The CDR3 loop reads CASSLGGQYYSYEQYF. The CDR3 DNA is TGTGCCAGCAGCTTAGGGGGGCAGTATTACTCCTACGAGCAGTACTTC.